These T cell receptor beta chains were read from a single sample in a study of blood T cell repertoires in COVID-19. Profiled with immunoSEQ multiplex PCR; TCRdb holds only in-frame clones, not every one. Among about 46,000 clones listed, about 86% were seen once. The material sequenced was peripheral blood. The source of these receptors is a man older than 75 with active COVID-19. Each CDR3 is given with its conserved first and last residue. The D gene is left open where the match is weak. Size tells how often a clone was seen (once, few, many) or the class of an expanded clone, and some rows leave it out.

size	V	length	D	J	CDR3	DNA
few	TRBV11-3	14	TRBD1	TRBJ2-7	CASSRGQGVYEQYF	TGTGCCAGCAGCAGAGGACAGGGGGTCTACGAGCAGTACTTC
.	TRBV19	15	TRBD1	TRBJ2-1	CASRSRQGSYNEQFF	TGTGCCAGTAGATCCCGACAGGGGAGCTACAATGAGCAGTTCTTC
.	TRBV24-1	15	TRBD1	TRBJ2-1	CATSRTGGSYNEQFF	TGTGCCACCAGTAGGACAGGGGGGTCCTACAATGAGCAGTTCTTC
.	TRBV28	15	TRBD1	TRBJ2-3	CASSSTGGRTDTQYF	TGTGCCAGCAGTTCGACAGGGGGCAGGACAGATACGCAGTATTTT
.	TRBV7-2	16	.	TRBJ2-1	CASSLRSGGIINEQFF	TGTGCCAGCAGCTTAAGGTCGGGCGGGATTATAAATGAGCAGTTCTTC
few	TRBV19	16	.	TRBJ1-3	CASSAWTEHTGNTIYF	TGTGCCAGTAGTGCGTGGACAGAGCATACTGGAAACACCATATATTTT
.	TRBV7-3	13	.	TRBJ2-1	CASSPSGSDRQFF	TGTGCCAGCAGCCCCTCCGGGTCGGACAGGCAGTTCTTC
.	TRBV4-2	17	.	TRBJ1-4	CASSRDGRQATNEKLFF	TGTGCCAGCAGCCGAGATGGTAGACAGGCAACTAATGAAAAACTGTTTTTT
once	TRBV3-1/TRBV3-2	13	.	TRBJ1-1	CASSQAQGSVAFF	TGTGCCAGCAGCCAAGCCCAGGGTTCTGTAGCTTTCTTT
.	TRBV28	13	.	TRBJ1-6	CASTTQRNSPLHF	TGTGCCAGCACCACCCAGAGGAATTCACCCCTCCACTTT
.	TRBV14	14	TRBD1	TRBJ1-1	CASSRNGGQKVAFF	TGTGCCAGCAGCCGAAATGGGGGACAGAAAGTAGCTTTCTTT
.	TRBV18	15	TRBD1	TRBJ1-1	CASSGSYRGGTEAFF	TGTGCCAGCTCAGGGTCTTACAGGGGGGGCACTGAAGCTTTCTTT
once	TRBV24-1	15	TRBD2	TRBJ2-3	CATSESGRRTDTQYF	TGTGCCACCAGTGAAAGCGGGAGGCGGACAGATACGCAGTATTTT
.	TRBV2	15	TRBD2	TRBJ2-1	CASGGRIAGANEQFF	TGTGCCAGCGGGGGCCGTATAGCGGGAGCTAATGAGCAGTTCTTC
few	TRBV4-1	17	TRBD2	TRBJ2-5	CASSQAGTSASQETQYF	TGCGCCAGCAGCCAGGCTGGGACTAGCGCGAGCCAAGAGACCCAGTACTTC